This T cell receptor (beta chain) was obtained from a study of cytomegalovirus exposure and HLA in healthy donors (dated by TCRdb to the late 2010s). Looking at the study overall: An earlier analysis of some 500 of the donors reported about 250 Gb of sequence data and 100 million to 130 million unique TCR beta sequences from some 180 million T cells. An early release covering about 600 HLA-typed donors comprised about 300 gigabases of sequencing data and 85 million or so unique TCR sequences. Of the 300 to 450 genotyped donors, about 80% fell in the genetic ancestry cluster associated with self-reported Caucasian donors. The study aimed to test whether cataloging public T cell receptors could reveal signatures of past pathogen exposure. The study used immunosequencing to profile the T cell repertoires of some 600 subjects and linked those repertoires to cytomegalovirus serostatus. A separate validation cohort of roughly 120 different subjects was used in addition to the 666-subject first cohort. To predict cytomegalovirus infection status, the study brought together high-throughput TCR immunosequencing, statistical association of individual TCRs with disease status, and machine learning. A later analysis re-analyzed previously published TCR beta repertoires from roughly 630 donors and added high-resolution HLA genotyping to study TCR occurrence patterns. Rather than drawing on any new phenotypic data, the later analysis identified candidate immune exposures from TCR beta sequences and the way those sequences occurred across donors. An earlier analysis of about 600 of the donors used high-throughput TCR beta sequencing to judge whether each TCR beta V gene segment behaved as functional or pseudogenic. Alongside the repertoire data, information on donor age, sex, ethnicity and CMV serostatus was compiled. A later genetic analysis took genome-wide SNP genotypes for about 55% of the 666 donors and used that subset as a discovery cohort. All discovery cohort repertoires had been generated using a single sequencing platform. HLA typing covered class I and class II loci at four-digit resolution. Typing coverage varied by locus: roughly 629-630 donors for A, B, C, DRB1 and DQB1; about 520 for DQA1; around 570 for DPA1; approximately 470 for DPB1. Four to six DR-DQ haplotypes were handled as single units for association and clustering, since linkage in the cohort was strong. Among some 400 genotyped donors of the cohort, an average of about 240,000 unique TCR beta nucleotide sequences was sequenced per donor, of which about 19% were non-productive.

General conclusions and limits of the study: In both the original and validation cohorts, the classifier was reported to diagnose cytomegalovirus status with high specificity and sensitivity. Over 15 rarely observed V segments, including chromosome 9 orphons, were excluded from the earlier analysis of several hundred of the donors because counts were too low. The authors suggested that the approach could potentially be generalized to other disease states and immunological phenotypes. In a later analysis, most CMV-associated TCR beta chains were found to appear HLA-restricted, with HLA associations seemingly driven largely by CMV exposure. The study gave a list of around 170 TCR beta chains associated with cytomegalovirus. Linkage disequilibrium might explain the correlated functional status among segregating V segments, but an unknown experimental factor could not be ruled out. A further reported finding was that TCR beta sequences accurately predicted the HLA-A and HLA-B alleles for most subjects in the first cohort. In a later analysis, around 17,000 TCR beta sequences were associated with specific HLA alleles at a false discovery rate of 0.05. Because HLA typing was unavailable for some donors at each locus, only the typed subset was used in association tests. Only TCR beta chains were sequenced in this cohort, and the absence of alpha or paired-chain data limited detectable features. A cluster of highly shared sequence variants was judged likely to represent a technical artifact of the sequencing pipeline. A later genetic analysis associated a missense DCLRE1C variant with V-gene and J-gene trimming of TCR beta chains, and an independent cohort replicated the association. The only immune exposure information available for the cohort was CMV serostatus. In vitro tests confirmed that a few of the cytomegalovirus-associated TCR beta chains recognize cytomegalovirus antigens. Some IMGT-functional V segments, including TRBV6-2 and TRBV6-3, could not be distinguished by the 87-base-pair reads and were therefore excluded. Broadly in line with IMGT annotations, most TCR beta V segments showed up in productive rearrangements about 87% or about 30% of the time in an earlier analysis of around 550 of the donors. When HLA alleles, especially DR and DQ, strongly co-occurred, TCR associations were difficult to assign to individual alleles. Across donors, most TCR sequences were observed very rarely, whereas some public TCRs were present in many individuals. In a later analysis, TCR association rates were found to vary across HLA loci, with the most associated TCRs seen for DRB1 alleles and the fewest for HLA-C alleles. Roughly uniform sequencing depth across donors was assumed in presence/absence analyses, although this assumption may not hold. In a later genetic analysis, fewer N-insertions in productive TCRs were reported among donors in an Asian-associated ancestry cluster than the roughly 700-donor mean. A later analysis found that HLA-associated TCR beta chains were more clonally expanded and had lower generation probabilities than equally common non-associated chains. In a later analysis, several top co-occurrence clusters were reported to appear linked to parvovirus B19, influenza, CMV and Epstein-Barr virus.

The cohort comprised fewer than 750 healthy bone marrow donors. At the time of sampling, all cohort members were nominally healthy, though unrecorded immune exposures were likely present. The donor tested CMV seronegative and was one of the 352 seronegative cohort members. Every donor gave a peripheral blood sample, and the peripheral blood mononuclear cells from that sample were used for TCR beta sequencing. Genomic DNA was extracted from the blood cell samples with the Qiagen DNeasy Blood Extraction Kit. On this clone itself: This clone's antigen is unknown. Qualities for individual bases were not recorded, and no much larger clone is one base off.

The germline V gene specifies MNHNS as CDR1 and SASEGT as CDR2. The CDR3, cysteine through phenylalanine, is 17 amino acids long. Only CDR3 DNA is held: 51 bases, read in frame from base 1. V is pruned by 1 base and J by 2 bases, leaving 9 bases of the junction without a gene match. Receptor amplification or capture employed the immunoSEQ multiplex PCR assay. For the multiplex PCR, a mixture combining 60 forward primers for TCR Vbeta segments and 13 reverse primers for TCR Jbeta segments was used. The CDR3 region of rearranged TCR beta genes was amplified from genomic DNA with a multiplex PCR assay. The amplified TCR beta libraries were sequenced on the Illumina HiSeq System as 87-base-pair reads. The authors' pipeline ran thus. Across the roughly 640 repertoires, a later analysis counted about 81 million unique TCR beta chains, some 11 million of which were shared by at least two donors. Raw reads were error-corrected and collapsed into unique sequences with a nearest-neighbor algorithm that merged closely related sequences to remove PCR and sequencing errors. Alignment of CDR3 sequences to IMGT reference sequences was used to assign V, D and J gene segments. For a sequence to be retained, at least a six-nucleotide match to both a V gene segment and a J gene segment was required. Rearrangements were called productive when the CDR3 lacked stop codons and stayed in frame with V and J; all others were non-productive. CDR3 was defined according to IMGT convention as the region running from the second conserved V-encoded cysteine to the conserved J-encoded phenylalanine. Sequences without an unambiguous match to a single V gene segment were excluded from the earlier analysis of approximately 560 of the donors. In an earlier analysis of several hundred of the donors, V segments were called functional above 56.7% productive rearrangements and were called segregating when the between-donor standard deviation exceeded 5%. A statistical classification framework was built to diagnose cytomegalovirus status from the catalog of TCR beta chain sequences. A later analysis assigned V and J genes by comparing TCR nucleotide sequences with IMGT/GENE-DB human TR gene sequences. The TCRdist pipeline was used in a later analysis to assign CDR3 sequences and most-parsimonious VDJ recombination scenarios. In a later analysis, each TCR beta chain was defined by its CDR3 amino acid sequence together with its V-gene family, and reads without a unique V-gene family were excluded. To address suspected cross-contamination and a sequencing artifact, a later analysis removed 450 to 700 highly shared, low-generation-probability nucleotide sequences. For each public chain, a later analysis derived a clonal expansion index from normalized ranks of inferred template counts within each repertoire. Generation probabilities in a later analysis came from a VDJ recombination model fitted to out-of-frame rearrangements, and those results were checked against IGoR. In a later analysis, TCR-TCR, TCR-HLA and TCR-CMV co-occurrence was scored with hypergeometric tests, and a repertoire-size bias correction was applied to TCR pairs. To estimate false discovery rates, a later analysis permuted the HLA or CMV assignments 20 times. In a later analysis, co-occurring TCRs were grouped using DBSCAN, with TCRdist sequence similarity added in when clustering inside HLA-allele-positive subsets. Repertoires with fewer than 30,000 or more than 120,000 public chains were left out of co-occurrence clustering, as were about 5 repertoires with anomalous nucleotide sharing. Not all clones reach the TCRdb copy of this immuneACCESS table, which keeps in-frame sequences only. Checked studies attribute under half of the gap to unresolved V genes and leave the rest unexplained. V and J calls and clone size are given by that table; D and trimming were obtained from the DNA. This sample lists 100,000 to 150,000 clones; approximately 80% were detected once. The top ten constitute roughly 3.5% of the sample.

This receptor was identified in a man in his forties in good health and CMV-seronegative. Rearrangement joined TRBV6-1 to TRBJ1-1, with TRBD1 matching 8 junction bases. Input material: PBMCs. The CDR3 in this case is CASSEDRDRRGNTEAFF. The DNA reads TGTGCCAGCAGTGAAGACCGGGACAGGAGGGGAAACACTGAAGCTTTCTTT.